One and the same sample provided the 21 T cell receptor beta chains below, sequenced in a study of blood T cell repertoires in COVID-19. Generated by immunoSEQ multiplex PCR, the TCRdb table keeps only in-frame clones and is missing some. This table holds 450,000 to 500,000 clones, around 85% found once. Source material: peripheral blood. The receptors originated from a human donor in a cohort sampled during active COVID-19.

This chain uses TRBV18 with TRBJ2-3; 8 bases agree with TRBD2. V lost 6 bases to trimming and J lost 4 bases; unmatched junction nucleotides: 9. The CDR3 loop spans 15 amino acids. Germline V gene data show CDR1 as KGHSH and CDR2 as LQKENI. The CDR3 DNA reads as TGTGCCAGCTCTCAATCAGCGGGAGAAGCAGATACGCAGTATTTT. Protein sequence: CASSQSAGEADTQYF.

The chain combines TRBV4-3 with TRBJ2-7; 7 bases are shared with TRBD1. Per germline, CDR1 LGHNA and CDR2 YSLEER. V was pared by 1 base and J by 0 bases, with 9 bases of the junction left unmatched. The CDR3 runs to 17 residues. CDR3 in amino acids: CASSQGQGVFGSYEQYF. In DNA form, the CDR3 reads TGCGCCAGCAGCCAAGGACAGGGAGTTTTCGGCTCCTACGAGCAGTACTTC.

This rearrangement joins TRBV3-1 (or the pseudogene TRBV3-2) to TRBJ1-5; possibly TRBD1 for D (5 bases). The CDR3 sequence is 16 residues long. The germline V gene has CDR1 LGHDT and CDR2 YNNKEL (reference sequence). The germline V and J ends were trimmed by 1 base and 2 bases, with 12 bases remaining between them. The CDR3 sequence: CASSQGPRGGNQPQHF. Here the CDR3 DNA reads TGTGCCAGCAGCCAAGGGCCCCGGGGGGGCAATCAGCCCCAGCATTTT.

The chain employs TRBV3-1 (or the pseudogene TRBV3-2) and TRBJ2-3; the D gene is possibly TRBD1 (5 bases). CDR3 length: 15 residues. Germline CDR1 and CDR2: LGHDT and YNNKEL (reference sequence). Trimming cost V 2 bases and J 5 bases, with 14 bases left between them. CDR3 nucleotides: TGTGCCAGCAGCCAACTCCCTGAAAGGGGAGATACGCAGTATTTT. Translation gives CASSQLPERGDTQYF.

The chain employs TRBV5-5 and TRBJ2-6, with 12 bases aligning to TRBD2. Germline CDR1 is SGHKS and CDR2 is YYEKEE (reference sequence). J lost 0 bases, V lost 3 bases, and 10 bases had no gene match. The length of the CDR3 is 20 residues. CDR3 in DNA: TGTGCCAGCAGCTCCGGACTAGCGGGGAAAATGTTCTCTGGGGCCAACGTCCTGACTTTC. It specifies CASSSGLAGKMFSGANVLTF.

The CDR3 spells CASSVAAGSYTF. DNA for the CDR3: TGTGCCAGCAGCGTAGCGGCAGGGAGCTACACCTTC. V usage is TRBV9 and J usage is TRBJ1-2, with D perhaps matching TRBD1 (5 bases). Germline CDR1 and CDR2: SGDLS and YYNGEE. The CDR3 has 12 amino acids. V was trimmed by 0 bases and J by 9 bases, leaving 9 bases between them.

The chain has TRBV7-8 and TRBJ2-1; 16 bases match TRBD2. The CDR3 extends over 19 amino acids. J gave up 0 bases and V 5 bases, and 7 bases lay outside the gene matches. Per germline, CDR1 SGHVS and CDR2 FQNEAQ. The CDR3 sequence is CASSNPGTSGRVSYNEQFF. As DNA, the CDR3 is TGTGCCAGCAGCAATCCCGGGACTAGCGGGAGGGTCTCCTACAATGAGCAGTTCTTC.

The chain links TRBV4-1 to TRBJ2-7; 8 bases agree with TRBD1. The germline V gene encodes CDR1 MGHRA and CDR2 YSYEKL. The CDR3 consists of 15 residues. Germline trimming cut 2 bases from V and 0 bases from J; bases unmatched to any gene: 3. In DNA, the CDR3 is TGCGCCAGCAGCCAAAGGGGACAGGCCTCCTACGAGCAGTACTTC. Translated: CASSQRGQASYEQYF.

The CDR3 loop reads CASSSLDRSGGYTF. CDR3 sequence (DNA): TGTGCCAGCAGCTCCTTGGACAGGTCGGGTGGCTACACCTTC. The chain uses TRBV7-2 and TRBJ1-2, with TRBD1 matching 7 bases. Germline V CDR1 and CDR2: SGHTA, FQGNSA. Trimming removed 4 bases from V and 7 bases from J; junction bases left unmatched: 9. The CDR3 consists of 14 residues.

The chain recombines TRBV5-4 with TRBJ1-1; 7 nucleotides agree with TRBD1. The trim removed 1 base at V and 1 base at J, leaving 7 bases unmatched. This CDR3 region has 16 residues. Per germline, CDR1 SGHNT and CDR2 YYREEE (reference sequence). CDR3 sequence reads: CASSLNPGTANTEAFF. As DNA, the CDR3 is TGTGCCAGCAGCTTGAACCCCGGGACAGCGAACACTGAAGCTTTCTTT.

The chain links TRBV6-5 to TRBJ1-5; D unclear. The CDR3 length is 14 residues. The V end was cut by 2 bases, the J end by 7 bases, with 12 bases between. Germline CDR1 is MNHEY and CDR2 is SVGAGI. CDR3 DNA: TGTGCCAGCAGTTACAGGGAGGCCTCCCAGCCCCAGCATTTT. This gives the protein CASSYREASQPQHF.

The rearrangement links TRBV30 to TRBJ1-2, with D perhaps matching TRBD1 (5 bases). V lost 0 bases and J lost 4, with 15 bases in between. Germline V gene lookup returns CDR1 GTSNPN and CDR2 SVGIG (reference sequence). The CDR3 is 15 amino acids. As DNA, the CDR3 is TGTGCCTGGAGTGTTCGACAGCCCAGGACCTATGGCTACACCTTC. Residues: CAWSVRQPRTYGYTF.

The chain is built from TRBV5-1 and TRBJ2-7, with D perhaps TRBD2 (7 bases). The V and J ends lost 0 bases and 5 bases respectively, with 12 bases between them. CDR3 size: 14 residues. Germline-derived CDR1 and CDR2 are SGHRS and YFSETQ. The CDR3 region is CASSLEGGANEQYF. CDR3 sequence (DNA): TGCGCCAGCAGCTTGGAAGGGGGGGCAAACGAGCAGTACTTC.

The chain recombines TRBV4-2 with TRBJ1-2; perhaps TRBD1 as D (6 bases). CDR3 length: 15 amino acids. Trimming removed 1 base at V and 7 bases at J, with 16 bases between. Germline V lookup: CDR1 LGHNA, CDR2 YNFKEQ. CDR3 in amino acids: CASSQGGQGSSGYTF. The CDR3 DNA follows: TGTGCCAGCAGCCAAGGGGGGCAGGGGAGTAGTGGCTACACCTTC.

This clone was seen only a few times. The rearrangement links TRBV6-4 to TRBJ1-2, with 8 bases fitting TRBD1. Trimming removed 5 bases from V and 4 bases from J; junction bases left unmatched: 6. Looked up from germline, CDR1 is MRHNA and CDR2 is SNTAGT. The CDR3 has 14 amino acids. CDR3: CASSSGQGFYGYTF. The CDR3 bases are TGTGCCAGCAGTTCAGGACAGGGTTTCTATGGCTACACCTTC.

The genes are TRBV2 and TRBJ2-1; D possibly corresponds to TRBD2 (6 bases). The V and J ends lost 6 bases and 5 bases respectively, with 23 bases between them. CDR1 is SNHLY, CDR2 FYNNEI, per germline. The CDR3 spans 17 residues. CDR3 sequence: CASRTGLVIAVHNEQFF. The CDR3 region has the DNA TGTGCCAGCAGGACCGGTTTGGTAATAGCGGTACACAATGAGCAGTTCTTC.

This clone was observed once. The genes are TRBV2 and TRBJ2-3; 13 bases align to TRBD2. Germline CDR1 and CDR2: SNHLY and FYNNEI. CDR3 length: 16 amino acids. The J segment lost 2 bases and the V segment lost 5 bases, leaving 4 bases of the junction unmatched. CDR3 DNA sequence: TGTGCCAGCAGTCAGGGACTAGCGGGGACCACAGATACGCAGTATTTT. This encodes CASSQGLAGTTDTQYF.

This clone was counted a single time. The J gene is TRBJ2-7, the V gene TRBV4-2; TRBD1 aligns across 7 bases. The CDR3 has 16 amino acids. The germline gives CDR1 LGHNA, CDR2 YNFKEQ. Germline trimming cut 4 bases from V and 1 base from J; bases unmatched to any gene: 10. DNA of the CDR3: TGTGCCAGCAGCCCTCTAGAGGGGGCTGGGTCCTACGAGCAGTACTTC. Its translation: CASSPLEGAGSYEQYF.

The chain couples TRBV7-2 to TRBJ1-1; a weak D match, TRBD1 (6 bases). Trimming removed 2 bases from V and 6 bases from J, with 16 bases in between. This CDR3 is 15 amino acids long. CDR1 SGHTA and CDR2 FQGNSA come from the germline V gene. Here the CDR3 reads CASSLFGGRDAEAFF. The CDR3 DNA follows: TGTGCCAGCAGCTTATTCGGGGGGCGAGACGCTGAAGCTTTCTTT. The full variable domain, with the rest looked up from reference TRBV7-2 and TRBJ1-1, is GAGVSQSPSNKVTEKGKDVELRCDPISGHTALYWYRQSLGQGLEFLIYFQGNSAPDKSGLPSDRFSAERTGGSVSTLTIQRTQQEDSAVYLCASSLFGGRDAEAFFGQGTRLTVV.

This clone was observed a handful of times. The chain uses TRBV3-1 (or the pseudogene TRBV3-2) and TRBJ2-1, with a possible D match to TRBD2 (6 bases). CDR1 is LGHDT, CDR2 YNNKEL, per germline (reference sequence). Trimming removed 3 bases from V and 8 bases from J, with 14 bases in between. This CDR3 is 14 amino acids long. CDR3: CASSHTQEGDEQFF. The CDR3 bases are TGTGCCAGCAGCCATACACAGGAGGGCGATGAGCAGTTCTTC.

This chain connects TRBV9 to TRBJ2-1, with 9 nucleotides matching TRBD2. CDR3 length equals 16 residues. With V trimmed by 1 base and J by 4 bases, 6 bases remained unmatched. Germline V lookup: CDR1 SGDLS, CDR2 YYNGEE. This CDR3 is CASSVIAGEGYNEQFF. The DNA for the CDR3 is TGTGCCAGCAGCGTAATAGCGGGGGAGGGTTACAATGAGCAGTTCTTC.